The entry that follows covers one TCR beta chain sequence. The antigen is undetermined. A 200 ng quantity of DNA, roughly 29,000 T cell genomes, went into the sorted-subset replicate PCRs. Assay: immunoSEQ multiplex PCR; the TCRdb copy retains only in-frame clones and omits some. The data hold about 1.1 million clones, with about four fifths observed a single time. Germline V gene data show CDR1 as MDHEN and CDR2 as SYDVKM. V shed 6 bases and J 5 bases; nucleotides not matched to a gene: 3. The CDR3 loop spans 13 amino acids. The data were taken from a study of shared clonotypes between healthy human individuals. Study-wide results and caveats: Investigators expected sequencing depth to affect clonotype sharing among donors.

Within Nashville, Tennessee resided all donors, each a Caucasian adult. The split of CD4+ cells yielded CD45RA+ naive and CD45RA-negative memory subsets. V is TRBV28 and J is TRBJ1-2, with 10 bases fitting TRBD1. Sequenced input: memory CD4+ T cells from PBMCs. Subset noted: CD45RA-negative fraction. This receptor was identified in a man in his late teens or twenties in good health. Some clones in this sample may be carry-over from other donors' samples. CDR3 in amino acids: CASRGDRGYGYTF. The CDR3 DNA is TGTGCCAGCAGGGGGGACAGGGGATATGGCTACACCTTC.